The source of this TCR beta chain is a study of CD8 T cells in ankylosing spondylitis. Overall study results and limits: Earlier studies detected some motif variants in reactive arthritis synovial fluid and blood. Ankylosing spondylitis blood seemed to carry a telltale TCR beta motif made of under ten highly homologous variants.

By quantitative 5'-RACE with molecular barcodes, the TCR beta libraries were made. TCRdb passed the 5' RACE reads through MiXCR, listing each CDR3 protein once. The sample has 200,000 to 250,000 distinct CDR3 sequences; just under 7.5% are singletons. A few counts support this clonotype. Antigen unknown. Material: blood, either unsorted or a sorted T cell fraction (not recorded which). The sequence was obtained from a male donor with ankylosing spondylitis.

CDR3 nucleotides: TGTGCCAGCAGCATGACAGGGAATACTGGGGCCAACGTCCTGACTTTC. This translates into CASSMTGNTGANVLTF. V usage is TRBV28 and J usage is TRBJ2-6, with 7 bases aligning to TRBD1. CDR1 and CDR2 (germline): MDHEN, SYDVKM. This CDR3 region has 16 residues. The trim removed 6 bases at V and 2 bases at J, leaving 7 bases unmatched.